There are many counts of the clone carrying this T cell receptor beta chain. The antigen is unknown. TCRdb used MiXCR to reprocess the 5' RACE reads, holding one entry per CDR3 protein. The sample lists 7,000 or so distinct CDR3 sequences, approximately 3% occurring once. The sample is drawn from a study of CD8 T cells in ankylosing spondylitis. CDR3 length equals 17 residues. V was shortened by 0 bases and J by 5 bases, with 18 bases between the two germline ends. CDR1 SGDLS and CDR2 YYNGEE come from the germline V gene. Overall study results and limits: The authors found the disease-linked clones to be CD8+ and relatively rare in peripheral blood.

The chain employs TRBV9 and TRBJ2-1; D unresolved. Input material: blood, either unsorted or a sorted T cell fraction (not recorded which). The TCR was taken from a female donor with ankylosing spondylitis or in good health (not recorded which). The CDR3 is CASSVATSLHADNEQFF. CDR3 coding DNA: TGTGCCAGCAGCGTAGCTACGTCCCTACACGCCGACAATGAGCAGTTCTTC.